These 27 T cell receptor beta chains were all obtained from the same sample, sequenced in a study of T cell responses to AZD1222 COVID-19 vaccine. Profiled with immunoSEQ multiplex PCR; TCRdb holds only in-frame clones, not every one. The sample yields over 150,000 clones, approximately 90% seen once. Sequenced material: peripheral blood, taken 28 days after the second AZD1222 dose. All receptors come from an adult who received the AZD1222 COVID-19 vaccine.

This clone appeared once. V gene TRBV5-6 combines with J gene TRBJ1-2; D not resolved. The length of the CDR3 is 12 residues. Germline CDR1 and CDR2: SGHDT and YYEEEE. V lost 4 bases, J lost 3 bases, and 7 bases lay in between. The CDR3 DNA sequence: TGTGCCAGCAGCCTCCGGGACTATGGCTACACCTTC. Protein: CASSLRDYGYTF.

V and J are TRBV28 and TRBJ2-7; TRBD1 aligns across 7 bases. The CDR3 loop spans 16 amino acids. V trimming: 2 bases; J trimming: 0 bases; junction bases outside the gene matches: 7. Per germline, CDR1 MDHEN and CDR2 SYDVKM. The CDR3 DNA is TGTGCCAGCAGTTTAGAGGGGGCAGCGAGCTCCTACGAGCAGTACTTC. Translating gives CASSLEGAASSYEQYF.

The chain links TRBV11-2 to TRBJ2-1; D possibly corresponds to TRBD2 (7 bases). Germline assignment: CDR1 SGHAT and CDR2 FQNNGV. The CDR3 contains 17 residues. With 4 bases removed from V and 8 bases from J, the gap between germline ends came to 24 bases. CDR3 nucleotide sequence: TGTGCCAGCAGCTCCCCCGCGCTAGGGGGGGGGCTGCATGAGCAGTTCTTC. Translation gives CASSSPALGGGLHEQFF.

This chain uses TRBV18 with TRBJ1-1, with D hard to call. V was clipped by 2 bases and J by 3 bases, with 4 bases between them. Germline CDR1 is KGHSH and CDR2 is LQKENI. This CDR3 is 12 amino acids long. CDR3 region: CASSPEDTEAFF. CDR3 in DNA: TGTGCCAGCTCACCAGAGGACACTGAAGCTTTCTTT.

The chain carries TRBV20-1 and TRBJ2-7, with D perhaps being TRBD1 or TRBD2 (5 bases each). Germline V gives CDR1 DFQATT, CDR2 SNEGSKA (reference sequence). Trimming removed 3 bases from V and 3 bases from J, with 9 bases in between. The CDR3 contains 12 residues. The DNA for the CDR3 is TGCAGTGCTAGTTGGGGGAGCTACGAGCAGTACTTC. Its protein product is CSASWGSYEQYF.

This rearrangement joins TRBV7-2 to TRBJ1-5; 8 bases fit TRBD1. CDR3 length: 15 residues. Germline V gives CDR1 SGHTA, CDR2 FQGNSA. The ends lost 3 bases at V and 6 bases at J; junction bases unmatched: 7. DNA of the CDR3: TGTGCCAGCAGCTTCGAGGGCAGGGGGCCTCAGCCCCAGCATTTT. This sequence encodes CASSFEGRGPQPQHF.

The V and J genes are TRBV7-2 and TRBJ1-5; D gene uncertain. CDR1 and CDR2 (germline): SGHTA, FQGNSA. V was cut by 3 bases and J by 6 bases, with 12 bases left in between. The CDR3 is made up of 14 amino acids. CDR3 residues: CASSLGISPQPQHF. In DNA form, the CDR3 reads TGTGCCAGCAGCTTGGGTATATCTCCTCAGCCCCAGCATTTT.

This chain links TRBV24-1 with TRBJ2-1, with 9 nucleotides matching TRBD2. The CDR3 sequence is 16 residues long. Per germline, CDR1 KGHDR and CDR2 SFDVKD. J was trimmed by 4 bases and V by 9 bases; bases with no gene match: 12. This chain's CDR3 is CATGQSSGTIYNEQFF. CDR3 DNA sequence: TGTGCCACCGGACAGTCTAGCGGGACGATTTACAATGAGCAGTTCTTC.

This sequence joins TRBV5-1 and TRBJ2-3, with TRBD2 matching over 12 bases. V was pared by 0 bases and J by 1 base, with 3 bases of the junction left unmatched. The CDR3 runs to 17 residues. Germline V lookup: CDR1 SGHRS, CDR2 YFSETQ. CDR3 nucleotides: TGCGCCAGCAGCTTGGGCCTAGCGGGAGGGGGCACAGATACGCAGTATTTT. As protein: CASSLGLAGGGTDTQYF.

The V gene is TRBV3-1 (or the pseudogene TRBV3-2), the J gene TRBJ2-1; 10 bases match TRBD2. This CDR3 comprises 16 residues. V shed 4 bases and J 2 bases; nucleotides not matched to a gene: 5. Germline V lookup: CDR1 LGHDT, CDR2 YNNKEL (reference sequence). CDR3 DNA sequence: TGTGCCAGCAGCCGCCTCAGCGGGAGGGCCTACAATGAGCAGTTCTTC. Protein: CASSRLSGRAYNEQFF.

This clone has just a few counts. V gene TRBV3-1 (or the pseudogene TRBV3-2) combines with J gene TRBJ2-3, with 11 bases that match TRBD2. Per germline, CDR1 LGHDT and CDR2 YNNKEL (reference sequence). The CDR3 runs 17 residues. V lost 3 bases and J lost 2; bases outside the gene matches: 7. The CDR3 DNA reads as TGTGCCAGCAGCCACCCGGGACTAGCGGAAGTCACAGATACGCAGTATTTT. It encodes CASSHPGLAEVTDTQYF.

The CDR3 spells CASSLATGDYGYTF. CDR3 nucleotide sequence: TGTGCCAGCAGCTTAGCGACAGGGGACTATGGCTACACCTTC. The chain couples TRBV7-2 to TRBJ1-2; 8 bases fit TRBD1. The CDR3 contains 14 residues. The trim removed 0 bases at V and 3 bases at J, leaving 0 bases unmatched. Looked up from germline, CDR1 is SGHTA and CDR2 is FQGNSA.

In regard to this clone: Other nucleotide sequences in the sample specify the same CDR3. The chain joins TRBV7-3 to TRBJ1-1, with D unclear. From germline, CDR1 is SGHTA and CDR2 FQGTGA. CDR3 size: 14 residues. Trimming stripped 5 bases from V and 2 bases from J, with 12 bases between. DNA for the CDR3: TGTGCCAGCAGCCCTACCGGGGTTAACACTGAAGCTTTCTTT. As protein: CASSPTGVNTEAFF.

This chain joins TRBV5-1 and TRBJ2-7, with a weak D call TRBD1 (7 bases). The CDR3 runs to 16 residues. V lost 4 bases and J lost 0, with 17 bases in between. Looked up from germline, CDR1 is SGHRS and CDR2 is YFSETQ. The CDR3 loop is CASSPTAGQHSYEQYF. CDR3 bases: TGCGCCAGCAGCCCGACCGCGGGACAGCACTCCTACGAGCAGTACTTC.

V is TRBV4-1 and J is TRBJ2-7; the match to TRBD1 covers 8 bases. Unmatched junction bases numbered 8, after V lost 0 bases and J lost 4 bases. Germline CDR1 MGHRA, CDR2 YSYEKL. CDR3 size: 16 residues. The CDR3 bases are TGCGCCAGCAGCCAAGATCTGGGGACAGGCAGGTACGAGCAGTACTTC. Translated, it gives CASSQDLGTGRYEQYF.

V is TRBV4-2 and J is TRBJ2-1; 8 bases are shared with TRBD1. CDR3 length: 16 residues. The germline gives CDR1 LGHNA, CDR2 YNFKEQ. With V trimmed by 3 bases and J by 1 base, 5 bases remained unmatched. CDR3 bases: TGTGCCAGCAGCCACGCGGACAGGGCATCCTACAATGAGCAGTTCTTC. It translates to CASSHADRASYNEQFF.

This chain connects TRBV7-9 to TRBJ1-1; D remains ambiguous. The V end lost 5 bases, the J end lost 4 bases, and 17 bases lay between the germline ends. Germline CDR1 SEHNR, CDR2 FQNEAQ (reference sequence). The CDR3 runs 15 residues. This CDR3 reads CASSPPVRVSTEAFF. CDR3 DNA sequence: TGTGCCAGCAGCCCCCCGGTTAGGGTTTCCACTGAAGCTTTCTTT. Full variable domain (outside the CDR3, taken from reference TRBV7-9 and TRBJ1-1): DTGVSQNPRHKITKRGQNVTFRCDPISEHNRLYWYRQTLGQGPEFLTYFQNEAQLEKSRLLSDRFSAERPKGSFSTLEIQRTEQGDSAMYLCASSPPVRVSTEAFFGQGTRLTVV.

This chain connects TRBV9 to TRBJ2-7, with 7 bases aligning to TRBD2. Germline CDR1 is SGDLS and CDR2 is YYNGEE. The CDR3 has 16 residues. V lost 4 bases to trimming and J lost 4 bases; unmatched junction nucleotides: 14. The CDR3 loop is CASSLSGWSGDYEQYF. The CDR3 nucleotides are TGTGCCAGCAGCCTTTCGGGTTGGAGCGGGGATTACGAGCAGTACTTC.

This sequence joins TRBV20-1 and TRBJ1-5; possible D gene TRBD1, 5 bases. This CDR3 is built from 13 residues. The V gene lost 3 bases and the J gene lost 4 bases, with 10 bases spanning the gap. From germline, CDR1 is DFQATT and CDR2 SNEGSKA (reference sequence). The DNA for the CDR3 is TGCAGTGCTAGTGGGACGGGAAATCAGCCCCAGCATTTT. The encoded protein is CSASGTGNQPQHF.

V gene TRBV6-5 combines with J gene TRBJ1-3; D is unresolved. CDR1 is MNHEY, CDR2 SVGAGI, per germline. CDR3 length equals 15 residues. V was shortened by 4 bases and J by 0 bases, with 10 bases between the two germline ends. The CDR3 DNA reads TGTGCCAGCAGTTGGACTCTTAGCTCTGGAAACACCATATATTTT. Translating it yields CASSWTLSSGNTIYF.

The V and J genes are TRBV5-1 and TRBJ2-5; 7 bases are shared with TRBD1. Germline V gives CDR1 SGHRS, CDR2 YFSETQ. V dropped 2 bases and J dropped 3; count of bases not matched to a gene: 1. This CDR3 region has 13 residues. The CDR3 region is CASSFQGEETQYF. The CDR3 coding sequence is TGCGCCAGCAGCTTTCAGGGGGAAGAGACCCAGTACTTC.

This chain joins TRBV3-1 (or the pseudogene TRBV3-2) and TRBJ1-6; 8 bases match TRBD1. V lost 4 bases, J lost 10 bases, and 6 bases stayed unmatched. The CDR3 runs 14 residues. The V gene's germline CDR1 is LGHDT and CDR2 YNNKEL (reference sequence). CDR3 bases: TGTGCCAGCAGCCTAGGACAGGGAAAGTCACCCCTCCACTTT. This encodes CASSLGQGKSPLHF.

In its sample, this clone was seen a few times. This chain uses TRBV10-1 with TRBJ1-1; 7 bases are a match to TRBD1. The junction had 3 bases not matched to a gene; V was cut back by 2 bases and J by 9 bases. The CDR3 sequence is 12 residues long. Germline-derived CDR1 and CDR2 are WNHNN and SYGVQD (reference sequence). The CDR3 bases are TGCGCCAGCAGTGAGCAACAGGGGAAAGCTTTCTTT. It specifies CASSEQQGKAFF.

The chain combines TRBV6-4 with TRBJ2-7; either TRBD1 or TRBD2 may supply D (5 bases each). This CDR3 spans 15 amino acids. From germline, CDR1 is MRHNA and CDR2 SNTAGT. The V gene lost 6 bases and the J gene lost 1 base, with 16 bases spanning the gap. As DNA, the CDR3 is TGTGCCAGCAGGAGTGGGACCCTTGATTCCTACGAGCAGTACTTC. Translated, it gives CASRSGTLDSYEQYF.

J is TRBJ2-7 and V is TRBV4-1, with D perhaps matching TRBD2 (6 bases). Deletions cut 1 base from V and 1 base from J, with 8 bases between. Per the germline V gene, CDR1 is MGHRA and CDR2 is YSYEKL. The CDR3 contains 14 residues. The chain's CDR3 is CASSQGDFSYEQYF. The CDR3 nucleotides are TGCGCCAGCAGCCAAGGGGACTTTTCCTACGAGCAGTACTTC.

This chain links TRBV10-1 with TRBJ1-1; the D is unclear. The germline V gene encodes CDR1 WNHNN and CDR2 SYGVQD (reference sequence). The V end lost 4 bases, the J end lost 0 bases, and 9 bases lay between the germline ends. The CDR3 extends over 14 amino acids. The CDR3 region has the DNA TGCGCCAGCAGTGTAGGCAGGCTGAACACTGAAGCTTTCTTT. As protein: CASSVGRLNTEAFF.

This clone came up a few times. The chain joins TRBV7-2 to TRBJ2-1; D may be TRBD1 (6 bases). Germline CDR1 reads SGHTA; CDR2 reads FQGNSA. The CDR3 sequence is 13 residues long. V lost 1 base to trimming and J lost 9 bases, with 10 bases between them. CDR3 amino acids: CASSLDRAAEQFF. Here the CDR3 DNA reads TGTGCCAGCAGCTTAGACAGGGCGGCTGAGCAGTTCTTC.